This TCR beta chain stems from a study of T cell responses to AZD1222 COVID-19 vaccine. Broader study findings: Only a handful of AZD1222 recipients, roughly 6 in all, had baseline seropositivity. Repertoire samples came only from after the peak T cell response. Donors were chiefly white British, with a greater number of females, and clonal diversity was perhaps underestimated.

As concerns this clone: Its antigen remains unidentified.

CDR1 is LGHNA, CDR2 YNFKEQ, per germline. V was cut by 4 bases and J by 1 base, with 1 base left in between. This CDR3 has 12 amino acids. Second-dose schedules of about 4 or about 12 weeks were combined. Profiled with immunoSEQ multiplex PCR; TCRdb holds only in-frame clones, not every one. The sample has 40,000 to 50,000 clones, over 80% seen once. The sample here was peripheral blood, taken 28 days after the second AZD1222 dose. The chain couples TRBV4-2 to TRBJ1-4, with D hard to call. The sequence was obtained from an adult who received the AZD1222 COVID-19 vaccine. The CDR3 DNA reads as TGTGCCAGCAGCCTAACTAATGAAAAACTGTTTTTT. This codes for CASSLTNEKLFF.